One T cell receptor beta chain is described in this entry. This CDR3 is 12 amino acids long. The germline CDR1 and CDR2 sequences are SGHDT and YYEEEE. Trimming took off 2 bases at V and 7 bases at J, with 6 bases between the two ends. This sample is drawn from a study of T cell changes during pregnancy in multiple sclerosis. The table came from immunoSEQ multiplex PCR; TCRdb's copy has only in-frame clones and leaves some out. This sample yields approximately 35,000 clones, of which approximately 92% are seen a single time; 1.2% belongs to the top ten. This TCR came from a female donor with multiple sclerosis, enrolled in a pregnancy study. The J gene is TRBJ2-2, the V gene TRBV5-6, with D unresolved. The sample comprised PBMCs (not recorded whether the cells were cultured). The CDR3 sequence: CASSFNGGELFF. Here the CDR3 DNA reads TGTGCCAGCAGCTTTAATGGCGGGGAGCTGTTTTTT.